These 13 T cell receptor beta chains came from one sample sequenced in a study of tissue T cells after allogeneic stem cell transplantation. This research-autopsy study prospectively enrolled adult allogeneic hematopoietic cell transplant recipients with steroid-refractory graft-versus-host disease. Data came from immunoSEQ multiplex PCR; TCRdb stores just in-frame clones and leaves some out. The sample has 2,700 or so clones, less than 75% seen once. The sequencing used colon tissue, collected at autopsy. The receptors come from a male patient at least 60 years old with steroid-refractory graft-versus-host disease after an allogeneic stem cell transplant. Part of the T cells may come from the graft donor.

CDR3 sequence (DNA): TGCGCCACCGCCCCGGACCCGGAGGAGACCCAGTACTTC. This encodes CATAPDPEETQYF. The chain carries TRBV5-1 and TRBJ2-5; D uncertain. V was shortened by 9 bases and J by 5 bases, with 17 bases between the two germline ends. The CDR3 has 13 residues. Germline CDR1 is SGHRS and CDR2 is YFSETQ.

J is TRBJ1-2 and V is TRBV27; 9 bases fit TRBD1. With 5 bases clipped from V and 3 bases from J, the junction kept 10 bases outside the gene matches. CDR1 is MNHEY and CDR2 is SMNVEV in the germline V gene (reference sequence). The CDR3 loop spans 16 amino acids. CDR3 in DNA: TGTGCCAGCAGTCCAAAAGGACAGGGGAATCACTATGGCTACACCTTC. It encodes CASSPKGQGNHYGYTF.

CDR3 sequence (DNA): TGTGCCAGTAGTCCCCAAGGACAGTTGAACACTGAAGCTTTCTTT. Its translation: CASSPQGQLNTEAFF. This chain connects TRBV19 to TRBJ1-1; D is perhaps TRBD1 (6 bases). V gave up 5 bases and J gave up 0 bases, with 13 bases separating them. The CDR3 covers 15 residues. From germline, CDR1 is LNHDA and CDR2 SQIVND (reference sequence).

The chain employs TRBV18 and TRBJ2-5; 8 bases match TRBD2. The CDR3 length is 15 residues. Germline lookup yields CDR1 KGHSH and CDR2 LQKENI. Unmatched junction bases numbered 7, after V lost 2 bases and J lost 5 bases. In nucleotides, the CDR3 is TGTGCCAGCTCACCAGCTGCGGGGGGCCAGGAGACCCAGTACTTC. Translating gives CASSPAAGGQETQYF.

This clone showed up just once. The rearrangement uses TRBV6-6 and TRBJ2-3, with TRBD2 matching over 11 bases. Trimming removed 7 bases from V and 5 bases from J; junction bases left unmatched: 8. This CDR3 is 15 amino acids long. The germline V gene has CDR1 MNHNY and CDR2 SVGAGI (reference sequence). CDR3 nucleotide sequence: TGTGCCAGCATTAATAGCGGGGGGGAATTAGATACGCAGTATTTT. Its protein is CASINSGGELDTQYF.

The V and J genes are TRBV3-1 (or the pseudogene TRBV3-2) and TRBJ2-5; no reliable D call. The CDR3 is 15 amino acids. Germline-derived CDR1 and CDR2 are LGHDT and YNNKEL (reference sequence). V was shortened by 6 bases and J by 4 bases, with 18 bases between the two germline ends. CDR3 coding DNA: TGTGCCAGCAGTTTCGATCTCGGACCCTCAGAGACCCAGTACTTC. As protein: CASSFDLGPSETQYF.

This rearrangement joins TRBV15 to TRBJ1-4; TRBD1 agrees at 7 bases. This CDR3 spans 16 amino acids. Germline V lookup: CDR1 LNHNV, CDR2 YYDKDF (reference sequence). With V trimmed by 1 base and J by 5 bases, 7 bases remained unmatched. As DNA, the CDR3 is TGTGCCACCAGCAGAGTAAGGGGACAGCGGAATGAAAAACTGTTTTTT. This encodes CATSRVRGQRNEKLFF.

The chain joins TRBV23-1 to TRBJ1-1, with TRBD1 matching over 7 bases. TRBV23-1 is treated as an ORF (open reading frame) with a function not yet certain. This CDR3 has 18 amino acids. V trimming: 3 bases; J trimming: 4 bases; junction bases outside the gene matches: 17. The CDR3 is CASSHLGGQAVTGTEAFF. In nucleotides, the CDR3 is TGCGCCAGCAGTCATTTGGGCGGACAGGCGGTGACGGGCACTGAAGCTTTCTTT.

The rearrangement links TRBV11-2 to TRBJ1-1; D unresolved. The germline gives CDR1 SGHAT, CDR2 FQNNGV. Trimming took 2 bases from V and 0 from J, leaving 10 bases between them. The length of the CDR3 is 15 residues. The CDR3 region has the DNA TGTGCCAGCAGCTTACTTGGCGGAGTGAACACTGAAGCTTTCTTT. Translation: CASSLLGGVNTEAFF.

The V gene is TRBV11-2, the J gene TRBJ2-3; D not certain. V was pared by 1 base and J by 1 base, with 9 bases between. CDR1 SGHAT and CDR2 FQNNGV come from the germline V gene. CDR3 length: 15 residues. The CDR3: CASSLGFAGTDTQYF. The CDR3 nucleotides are TGTGCCAGCAGCTTAGGTTTCGCAGGCACAGATACGCAGTATTTT.

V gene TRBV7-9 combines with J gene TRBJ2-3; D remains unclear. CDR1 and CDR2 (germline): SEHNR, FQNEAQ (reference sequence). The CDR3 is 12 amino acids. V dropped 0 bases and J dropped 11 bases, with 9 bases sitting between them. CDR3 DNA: TGTGCCAGCAGCTTAGCACTCCCCCAGCAGTATTTT. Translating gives CASSLALPQQYF. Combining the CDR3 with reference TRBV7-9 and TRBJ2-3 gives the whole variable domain DTGVSQNPRHKITKRGQNVTFRCDPISEHNRLYWYRQTLGQGPEFLTYFQNEAQLEKSRLLSDRFSAERPKGSFSTLEIQRTEQGDSAMYLCASSLALPQQYFGPGTRLTVL.

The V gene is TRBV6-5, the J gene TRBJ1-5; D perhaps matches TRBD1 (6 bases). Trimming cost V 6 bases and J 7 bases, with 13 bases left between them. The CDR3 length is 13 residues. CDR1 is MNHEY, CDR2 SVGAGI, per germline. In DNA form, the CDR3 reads TGTGCCAGCAGAAGACAGGAGTCCCAGCCCCAGCATTTT. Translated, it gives CASRRQESQPQHF.

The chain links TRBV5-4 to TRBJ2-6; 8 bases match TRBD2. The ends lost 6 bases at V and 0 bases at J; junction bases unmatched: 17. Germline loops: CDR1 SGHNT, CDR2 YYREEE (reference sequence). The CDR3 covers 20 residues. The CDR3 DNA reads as TGTGCCAGCACCTTTAATCGGGGGGGGGCCCAGGTCTCTGGGGCCAACGTCCTGACTTTC. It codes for CASTFNRGGAQVSGANVLTF.